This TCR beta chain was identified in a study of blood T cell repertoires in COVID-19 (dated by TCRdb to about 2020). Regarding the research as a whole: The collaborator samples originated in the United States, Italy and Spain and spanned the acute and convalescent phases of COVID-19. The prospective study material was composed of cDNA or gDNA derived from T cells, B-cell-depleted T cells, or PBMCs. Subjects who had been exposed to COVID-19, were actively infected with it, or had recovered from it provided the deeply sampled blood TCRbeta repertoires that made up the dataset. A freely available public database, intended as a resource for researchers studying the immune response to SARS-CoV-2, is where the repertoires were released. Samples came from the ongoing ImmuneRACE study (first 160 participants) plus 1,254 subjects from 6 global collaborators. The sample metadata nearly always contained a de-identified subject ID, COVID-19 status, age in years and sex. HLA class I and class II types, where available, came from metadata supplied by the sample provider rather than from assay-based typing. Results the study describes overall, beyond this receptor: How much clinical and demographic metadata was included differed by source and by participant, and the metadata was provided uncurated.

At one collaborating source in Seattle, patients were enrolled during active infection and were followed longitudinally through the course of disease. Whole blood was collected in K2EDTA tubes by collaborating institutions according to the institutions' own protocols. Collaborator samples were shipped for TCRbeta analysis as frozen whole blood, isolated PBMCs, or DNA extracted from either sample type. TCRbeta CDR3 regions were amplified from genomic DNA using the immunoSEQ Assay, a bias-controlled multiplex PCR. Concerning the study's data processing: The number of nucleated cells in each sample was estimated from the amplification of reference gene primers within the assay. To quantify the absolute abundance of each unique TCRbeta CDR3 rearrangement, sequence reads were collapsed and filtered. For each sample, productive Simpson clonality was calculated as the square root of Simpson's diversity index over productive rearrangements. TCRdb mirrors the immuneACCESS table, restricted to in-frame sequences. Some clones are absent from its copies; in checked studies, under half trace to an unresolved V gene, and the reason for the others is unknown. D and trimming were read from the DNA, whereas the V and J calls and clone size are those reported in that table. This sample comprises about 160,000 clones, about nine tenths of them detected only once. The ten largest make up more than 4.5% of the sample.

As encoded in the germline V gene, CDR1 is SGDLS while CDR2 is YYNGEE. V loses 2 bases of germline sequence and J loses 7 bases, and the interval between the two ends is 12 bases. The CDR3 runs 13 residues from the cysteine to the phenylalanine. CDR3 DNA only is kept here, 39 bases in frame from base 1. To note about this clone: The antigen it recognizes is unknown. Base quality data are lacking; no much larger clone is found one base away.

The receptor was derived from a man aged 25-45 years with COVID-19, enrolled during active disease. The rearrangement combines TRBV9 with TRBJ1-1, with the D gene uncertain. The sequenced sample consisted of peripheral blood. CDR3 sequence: CASSVQQGSEAFF. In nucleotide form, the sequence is TGTGCCAGCAGCGTGCAGCAAGGGAGTGAAGCTTTCTTT. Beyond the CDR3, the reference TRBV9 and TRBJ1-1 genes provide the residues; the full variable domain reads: DSGVTQTPKHLITATGQRVTLRCSPRSGDLSVYWYQQSLDQGLQFLIQYYNGEERAKGNILERFSAQQFPDLHSELNLSSLELGDSALYFCASSVQQGSEAFFGQGTRLTVV.